These 5 T cell receptor beta chains share one sample of origin, sequenced in a study of blood T cell repertoires in COVID-19. Sequenced by immunoSEQ multiplex PCR; TCRdb stores in-frame clones only, minus some. The sample yields about 190,000 clones, 80% to 90% seen once. What was sequenced was peripheral blood. Receptors originate from a man in his 70s with active or convalescent COVID-19.

V is TRBV7-2 and J is TRBJ1-1, with a possible D match to TRBD1 (6 bases). This CDR3 is built from 16 residues. The V and J ends lost 2 bases and 3 bases respectively, with 16 bases between them. In germline, CDR1 is SGHTA, CDR2 FQGNSA. CDR3 region: CASSLRQAGMYTEAFF. The CDR3, as DNA: TGTGCCAGCAGCTTAAGACAGGCGGGTATGTACACTGAAGCTTTCTTT.

The genes are TRBV2 and TRBJ1-4; TRBD1 might be the D (6 bases). The CDR3 is made up of 16 amino acids. V shed 2 bases and J shed 5 bases, with 15 bases lying between them. Looked up from germline, CDR1 is SNHLY and CDR2 is FYNNEI. The CDR3 here is CASSESGAGVNEKLFF. Here the CDR3 DNA reads TGTGCCAGCAGTGAATCTGGGGCAGGGGTGAATGAAAAACTGTTTTTT.

The rearrangement links TRBV28 to TRBJ2-4, with 7 positions matching TRBD2. The CDR3 spans 17 residues. CDR1 and CDR2 (germline): MDHEN, SYDVKM. The ends lost 1 base at V and 1 base at J; junction bases unmatched: 7. The DNA for the CDR3 is TGTGCCAGCAGTTTATTGGGGCTAGCGGATGCCAAAAACATTCAGTACTTC. It yields the protein CASSLLGLADAKNIQYF.

V and J are TRBV10-3 and TRBJ1-2; tentative D call: TRBD1 (6 bases). The CDR3 runs 15 residues. CDR1 is ENHRY, CDR2 SYGVKD, per germline. V lost 3 bases and J 6 bases, leaving 17 bases between the germline ends. In DNA form, the CDR3 reads TGTGCCATCAGTGATTCAACAGGGCCAGGAGATGGCTACACCTTC. It yields the protein CAISDSTGPGDGYTF.

The CDR3 sequence is CASSSGISTAFF. The DNA of the CDR3 is TGTGCCAGCAGCTCGGGGATCTCGACGGCTTTCTTT. J is TRBJ1-1 and V is TRBV7-9; D gene ambiguous. Germline CDR1 is SEHNR and CDR2 is FQNEAQ (reference sequence). The CDR3 extends over 12 amino acids. V was trimmed by 4 bases and J by 11 bases, leaving 14 bases between them.